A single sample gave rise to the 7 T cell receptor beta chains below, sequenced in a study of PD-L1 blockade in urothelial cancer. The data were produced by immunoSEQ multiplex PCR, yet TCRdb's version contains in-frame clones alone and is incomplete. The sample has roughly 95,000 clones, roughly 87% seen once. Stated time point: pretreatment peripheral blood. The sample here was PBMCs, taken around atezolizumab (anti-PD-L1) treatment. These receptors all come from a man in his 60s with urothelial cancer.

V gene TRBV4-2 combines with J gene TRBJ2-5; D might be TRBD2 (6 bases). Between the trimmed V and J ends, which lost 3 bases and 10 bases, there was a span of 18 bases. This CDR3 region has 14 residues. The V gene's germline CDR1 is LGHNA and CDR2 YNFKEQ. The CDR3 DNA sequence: TGTGCCAGCAGCCATACCCCTTGCGGGACCTTCCAGTACTTC. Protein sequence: CASSHTPCGTFQYF.

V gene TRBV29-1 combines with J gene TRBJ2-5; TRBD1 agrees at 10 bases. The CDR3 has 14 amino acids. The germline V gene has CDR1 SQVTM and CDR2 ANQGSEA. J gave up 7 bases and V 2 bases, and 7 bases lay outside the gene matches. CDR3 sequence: CSVERGTGEGTQYF. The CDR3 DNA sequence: TGCAGCGTTGAACGAGGGACAGGGGAAGGGACCCAGTACTTC.

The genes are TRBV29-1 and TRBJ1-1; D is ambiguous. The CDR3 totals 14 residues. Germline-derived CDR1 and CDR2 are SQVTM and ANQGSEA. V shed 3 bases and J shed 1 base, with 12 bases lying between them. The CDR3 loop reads CSVEGQKRNTEAFF. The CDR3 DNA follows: TGCAGCGTTGAGGGCCAAAAACGGAACACTGAAGCTTTCTTT.

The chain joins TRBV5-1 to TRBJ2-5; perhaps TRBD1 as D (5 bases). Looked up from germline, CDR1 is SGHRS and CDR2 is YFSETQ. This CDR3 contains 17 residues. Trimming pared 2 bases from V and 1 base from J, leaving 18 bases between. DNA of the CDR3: TGCGCCAGCAGCTTTTTTTCGGGCAGGGCAGGCCAAGAGACCCAGTACTTC. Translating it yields CASSFFSGRAGQETQYF.

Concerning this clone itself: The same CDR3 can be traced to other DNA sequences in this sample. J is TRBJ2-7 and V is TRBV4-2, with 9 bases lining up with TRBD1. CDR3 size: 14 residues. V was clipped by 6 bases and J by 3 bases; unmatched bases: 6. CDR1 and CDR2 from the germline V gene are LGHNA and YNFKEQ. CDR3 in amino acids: CASSPGQGNYEQYF. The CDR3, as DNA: TGTGCCAGCAGTCCAGGACAGGGGAACTACGAGCAGTACTTC.

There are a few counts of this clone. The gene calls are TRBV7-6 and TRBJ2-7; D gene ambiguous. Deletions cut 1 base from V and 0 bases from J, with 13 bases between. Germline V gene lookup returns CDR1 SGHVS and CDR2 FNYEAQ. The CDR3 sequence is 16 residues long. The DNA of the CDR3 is TGTGCCAGCAGCTTAGGAGGCCAGTCCCTCTCCTACGAGCAGTACTTC. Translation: CASSLGGQSLSYEQYF.

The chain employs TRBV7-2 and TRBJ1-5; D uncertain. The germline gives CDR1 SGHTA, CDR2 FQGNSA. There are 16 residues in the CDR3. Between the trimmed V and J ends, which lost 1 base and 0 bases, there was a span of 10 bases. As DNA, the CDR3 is TGTGCCAGCAGCTTAGTAGGAGGGCTTAGCAATCAGCCCCAGCATTTT. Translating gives CASSLVGGLSNQPQHF.